Listed below are T cell receptor beta chains from one sample, sequenced in a study of cytomegalovirus exposure and HLA in healthy donors. Method: immunoSEQ multiplex PCR; TCRdb's copy keeps in-frame clones and lacks some. The profile shows more than 150,000 clones, around four fifths of them singletons. The sequencing sample was made of PBMCs. These receptors originate from a man between 18 and 29 years old in good health and CMV-seropositive. Both conserved end residues are part of each CDR3. A D gene is named only where the DNA matches it firmly. A clone size is listed for some rows: how often the clone was seen (once, few, many), or a class if it is expanded.

>TRBV19|TRBJ1-4|NA|TRBD1
CASSTSSGTVNEKLFF
TGTGCCAGTAGTACAAGCTCCGGGACAGTTAATGAAAAACTGTTTTTT
>TRBV29-1|TRBJ1-1|few|NA
CSVKGRGGESTEAFF
TGCAGCGTCAAAGGGCGTGGGGGCGAGAGCACTGAAGCTTTCTTT
>TRBV27|TRBJ1-4|NA|NA
CASSPGEFNEKLFF
TGTGCCAGCAGTCCAGGGGAATTCAATGAAAAACTGTTTTTT
>TRBV5-1|TRBJ2-5|NA|NA
CASSFPKETQYF
TGCGCCAGCAGCTTCCCAAAAGAGACCCAGTACTTC
>TRBV5-4|TRBJ2-1|NA|TRBD1
CASSSAGGSYNEQFF
TGTGCCAGCAGCTCCGCAGGGGGATCCTACAATGAGCAGTTCTTC
>TRBV2|TRBJ2-1|NA|TRBD2
CASSEEAGGEQFF
TGTGCCAGCAGCGAAGAGGCGGGGGGGGAGCAGTTCTTC
>TRBV6-6|TRBJ2-7|NA|TRBD2
CASSPWTSGSYEQYF
TGTGCCAGCAGCCCCTGGACTAGCGGGAGCTACGAGCAGTACTTC
>TRBV5-5|TRBJ2-7|NA|NA
CASDGRGSSYEQYF
TGTGCCAGCGACGGTCGGGGATCCTCCTACGAGCAGTACTTC
>TRBV6-1|TRBJ2-7|NA|NA
CASSEHPADPEQYF
TGTGCCAGCAGTGAACACCCAGCGGACCCCGAGCAGTACTTC
>TRBV27|TRBJ2-3|NA|NA
CASSPTSLARTDTQYF
TGTGCCAGCAGCCCCACCTCCTTGGCCCGCACAGATACGCAGTATTTT
>TRBV28|TRBJ1-1|NA|NA
CASSFIPTGNTEAFF
TGTGCCAGCAGTTTTATACCGACAGGAAACACTGAAGCTTTCTTT
>TRBV4-3|TRBJ2-3|NA|TRBD1
CASSQRGQRTDTQYF
TGCGCCAGCAGCCAAAGGGGGCAGAGGACAGATACGCAGTATTTT
>TRBV29-1|TRBJ2-1|few|NA
CSVVGAFEQFF
TGCAGCGTTGTAGGGGCCTTTGAGCAGTTCTTC
>TRBV6-1|TRBJ2-2|NA|NA
CATAALANTGELFF
TGTGCCACAGCGGCACTAGCGAACACCGGGGAGCTGTTTTTT
>TRBV19|TRBJ2-7|NA|TRBD2
CASSVAGVGYEQYF
TGTGCCAGTAGTGTAGCGGGAGTCGGCTACGAGCAGTACTTC
>TRBV18|TRBJ1-2|few|NA
CASSPTPQNYGYTF
TGTGCCAGCTCCCCCACGCCACAGAACTATGGCTACACCTTC
>TRBV4-2|TRBJ2-7|NA|NA
CASSQGLTQVGEQYF
TGTGCCAGCAGCCAGGGTCTGACACAAGTAGGAGAGCAGTACTTC
>TRBV7-2|TRBJ2-7|NA|TRBD2
CASSPGLAGDEQYF
TGTGCCAGCAGCCCGGGACTAGCGGGAGACGAGCAGTACTTC
>TRBV5-6|TRBJ1-2|NA|NA
CASSRMSDNYGYTF
TGTGCCAGCAGCCGAATGAGCGATAACTATGGCTACACCTTC
>TRBV5-4|TRBJ2-7|once|TRBD1
CASSPNTGTGSDEQYF
TGTGCCAGCAGCCCGAATACCGGGACAGGGAGCGACGAGCAGTACTTC
>TRBV5-4|TRBJ2-5|NA|NA
CASSLSGETQYF
TGTGCCAGCAGCCTGTCAGGGGAAACCCAGTACTTC
>TRBV2|TRBJ2-7|NA|TRBD2
CASSLLAGGINEQYF
TGTGCCAGCAGCCTTCTAGCGGGAGGTATAAACGAGCAGTACTTC
>TRBV6-1|TRBJ2-1|once|TRBD2
CASSEVIAGGHNEQFF
TGTGCCAGCAGTGAAGTAATAGCGGGAGGCCACAATGAGCAGTTCTTC
>TRBV29-1|TRBJ2-4|NA|NA
CSVPDGGTAKNIQYF
TGCAGCGTTCCAGACGGAGGGACAGCCAAAAACATTCAGTACTTC
>TRBV28|TRBJ1-1|NA|NA
CASRNNRENTEAFF
TGTGCCAGCAGAAATAATCGGGAGAACACTGAAGCTTTCTTT
>TRBV5-4|TRBJ2-3|once|NA
CASSPGGPDTQYF
TGTGCCAGCAGCCCGGGGGGCCCAGATACGCAGTATTTT
>TRBV29-1|TRBJ2-5|NA|NA
CSVVREETQYF
TGCAGCGTTGTCCGGGAAGAGACCCAGTACTTC
>TRBV19|TRBJ2-7|NA|TRBD2
CASRASAGATYEQYF
TGTGCCAGCCGAGCTTCAGCGGGAGCAACCTACGAGCAGTACTTC
>TRBV9|TRBJ2-3|NA|TRBD2
CASSVAGGWGTDTQYF
TGTGCCAGCAGCGTAGCGGGAGGGTGGGGCACAGATACGCAGTATTTT
>TRBV6-5|TRBJ2-2|NA|NA
CASSYSTRTGELFF
TGTGCCAGCAGTTACTCGACTCGCACCGGGGAGCTGTTTTTT
>TRBV5-6|TRBJ2-7|once|TRBD2
CASSPTSGRAGEQYF
TGTGCCAGCAGCCCCACTAGCGGGAGGGCCGGGGAGCAGTACTTC
>TRBV10-3|TRBJ2-1|NA|TRBD2
CAISEGSGRINEQFF
TGTGCCATCAGTGAGGGTAGCGGGAGGATTAATGAGCAGTTCTTC
>TRBV23-1|TRBJ1-2|NA|TRBD1
CASSQSPGQGKSYGYTF
TGCGCCAGCAGTCAATCCCCCGGACAGGGCAAATCCTATGGCTACACCTTC
>TRBV27|TRBJ2-1|NA|TRBD2
CASSFSGRAYNEQFF
TGTGCCAGCAGTTTTAGCGGGAGGGCCTACAATGAGCAGTTCTTC
>TRBV19|TRBJ2-5|NA|NA
CASSTGHLQETQYF
TGTGCCAGTAGTACCGGACACTTACAAGAGACCCAGTACTTC
>TRBV5-6|TRBJ2-1|NA|NA
CASSPSPAGVEQFF
TGTGCCAGCAGCCCTAGCCCAGCGGGTGTTGAGCAGTTCTTC
>TRBV5-4|TRBJ1-4|NA|NA
CASQLGRQINEKLFF
TGTGCCAGTCAGCTGGGGCGGCAGATTAATGAAAAACTGTTTTTT
>TRBV6-5|TRBJ2-7|NA|NA
CATDRRVRVGYEQYF
TGTGCCACCGATAGGAGAGTCAGGGTAGGCTACGAGCAGTACTTC
>TRBV5-1|TRBJ2-1|NA|TRBD2
CASSWRDGRTSGRNNEQFF
TGCGCCAGCAGCTGGAGGGACGGTCGGACTAGCGGGAGGAACAATGAGCAGTTCTTC
>TRBV27|TRBJ2-7|NA|TRBD2
CASRGEREAVHEQYF
TGTGCCAGCAGAGGTGAGCGGGAGGCCGTCCACGAGCAGTACTTC
>TRBV5-1|TRBJ1-3|NA|TRBD1
CASSLTGTGGFGNTIYF
TGCGCCAGCAGCTTGACCGGGACAGGGGGCTTCGGAAACACCATATATTTT
>TRBV7-8|TRBJ2-1|once|NA
CASSSSVLRITYNEQFF
TGTGCCAGCAGCTCCTCTGTCCTCAGGATCACCTACAATGAGCAGTTCTTC
>TRBV7-9|TRBJ2-3|NA|TRBD1
CASSLLPGTGRVYTDTQYF
TGTGCCAGCAGCCTCCTCCCCGGGACAGGGAGGGTTTACACAGATACGCAGTATTTT
>TRBV11-1|TRBJ2-7|NA|TRBD1
CASSRQGRSYEQYF
TGTGCCAGCAGCCGACAGGGTAGGTCCTACGAGCAGTACTTC
>TRBV6-5|TRBJ2-1|NA|NA
CASSPRIGEQFF
TGTGCCAGCAGCCCGCGTATCGGGGAGCAGTTCTTC
>TRBV15|TRBJ1-3|NA|TRBD1
CATSRSGRGRRGNTIYF
TGTGCCACCAGCAGATCGGGAAGGGGGCGCCGTGGAAACACCATATATTTT
>TRBV25-1|TRBJ2-4|NA|TRBD1
CASSEYGTGDENIQYF
TGTGCCAGCAGTGAATATGGGACAGGGGACGAAAACATTCAGTACTTC
>TRBV5-6|TRBJ1-3|NA|NA
CASSLNRHSGNTIYF
TGTGCCAGCAGCTTGAACAGACACTCTGGAAACACCATATATTTT
>TRBV27|TRBJ2-3|NA|NA
CASCLRGFGDTQYF
TGTGCCAGCTGTTTACGAGGTTTCGGGGATACGCAGTATTTT
>TRBV5-4|TRBJ2-7|NA|TRBD1
CASSPDRSVYEQYF
TGTGCCAGCAGCCCGGACAGGAGCGTATACGAGCAGTACTTC
>TRBV4-3|TRBJ1-3|NA|NA
CASSQDTPSRGNTIYF
TGCGCCAGCAGCCAAGATACCCCCTCCAGGGGAAACACCATATATTTT
>TRBV4-2|TRBJ2-7|NA|TRBD1
CASSQGTGYEQYF
TGTGCCAGCAGCCAAGGGACAGGCTACGAGCAGTACTTC
>TRBV30|TRBJ1-4|NA|TRBD1
CAWSVPGRGVTNEKLFF
TGTGCCTGGAGTGTACCCGGCAGGGGGGTAACTAATGAAAAACTGTTTTTT
>TRBV7-2|TRBJ2-3|NA|NA
CASSLGGGTTDTQYF
TGTGCCAGCAGCTTAGGGGGCGGAACCACAGATACGCAGTATTTT
>TRBV7-3|TRBJ2-1|once|NA
CASSLQGSGKQFF
TGTGCCAGCAGTCTCCAGGGGTCCGGTAAGCAGTTCTTC
>TRBV7-6|TRBJ1-2|NA|NA
CASSTYPRDTGNYGYTF
TGTGCCAGCAGCACGTACCCCCGGGACACCGGTAACTATGGCTACACCTTC
>TRBV29-1|TRBJ1-3|NA|TRBD1
CSVELGQGSSGNTIYF
TGCAGCGTTGAATTGGGACAGGGAAGCTCTGGAAACACCATATATTTT
>TRBV10-3|TRBJ2-1|NA|NA
CAISETTATPYNEQFF
TGTGCCATCAGTGAGACGACAGCGACCCCCTACAATGAGCAGTTCTTC
>TRBV5-1|TRBJ2-2|NA|NA
CASSFPSATGELFF
TGCGCCAGCAGCTTCCCTAGCGCCACCGGGGAGCTGTTTTTT
>TRBV29-1|TRBJ2-3|NA|NA
CSVVRDKRTDTQYF
TGCAGCGTTGTAAGGGACAAACGCACAGATACGCAGTATTTT